The 31 T cell receptor beta chains in this list originate from one sample, sequenced in a study of blood T cell repertoires in COVID-19. Repertoires were generated with immunoSEQ multiplex PCR, while TCRdb's copy carries only in-frame clones and drops some. The table lists tens of thousands of clones, under 85% of them singletons, with approximately 12% in the top ten. Specimen: peripheral blood. Receptor source: a human donor in a cohort sampled during active COVID-19.

The CDR3, as DNA: TGCGCCAGCAGCCAAGGGGCGGGGAGCTCCTACGAGCAGTACTTC. As protein: CASSQGAGSSYEQYF. J is TRBJ2-7 and V is TRBV4-1; TRBD2 is a possible D gene (6 bases). This CDR3 has 15 residues. Trimming shortened V by 1 base and J by 0 bases, and 10 bases separated the two germline ends. Looked up from germline, CDR1 is MGHRA and CDR2 is YSYEKL.

The rearrangement joins TRBV5-1 to TRBJ2-2; 10 bases are shared with TRBD1. Germline CDR1 is SGHRS and CDR2 is YFSETQ. The CDR3 runs 15 residues. Trimming removed 1 base from V and 7 bases from J; junction bases left unmatched: 4. CDR3 amino acids: CASSLRTGGGGELFF. The CDR3 DNA reads as TGCGCCAGCAGCTTGAGGACAGGGGGAGGCGGGGAGCTGTTTTTT.

This clone was counted a single time. This chain connects TRBV30 to TRBJ2-5; 8 nucleotides line up with TRBD2. With 1 base clipped from V and 5 bases from J, the junction kept 0 bases outside the gene matches. The CDR3 consists of 12 residues. Germline CDR1 and CDR2: GTSNPN and SVGIG (reference sequence). CDR3 in amino acids: CAWSAGGETQYF. CDR3 nucleotides: TGTGCCTGGAGTGCGGGGGGGGAGACCCAGTACTTC.

The chain combines TRBV7-2 with TRBJ2-1; 7 bases are shared with TRBD2. The CDR3 extends over 15 amino acids. Germline V lookup: CDR1 SGHTA, CDR2 FQGNSA. After removal of 11 bases from V and 10 bases from J, the junction contained 20 bases not matched to a gene. DNA for the CDR3: TGTGCCCTTGGGGGGGAGCGGTGGGGTCTCGTAGAGCAGTTCTTC. Amino acids: CALGGERWGLVEQFF.

The V gene is TRBV9, the J gene TRBJ2-7; TRBD1 aligns across 10 bases. With 2 bases clipped from V and 7 bases from J, the junction kept 6 bases outside the gene matches. Germline CDR1 reads SGDLS; CDR2 reads YYNGEE. The CDR3 consists of 14 residues. CDR3 nucleotides: TGTGCCAGCAGCGTCGGACAGGGGGATGGGGAGCAGTACTTC. Translating it yields CASSVGQGDGEQYF.

The V and J genes are TRBV10-3 and TRBJ1-5; 10 positions match TRBD1. The CDR3 runs to 15 residues. V shed 3 bases, J shed 5 bases, and the junction held 4 bases outside the gene matches. From germline, CDR1 is ENHRY and CDR2 SYGVKD. Here the CDR3 reads CAISERQGADQPQHF. In DNA, the CDR3 is TGTGCCATCAGTGAACGACAGGGGGCCGATCAGCCCCAGCATTTT.

The chain links TRBV25-1 to TRBJ2-7; TRBD1 matches 7 bases. The length of the CDR3 is 13 residues. J lost 3 bases, V lost 6 bases, and 5 bases had no gene match. Germline lookup yields CDR1 MGHDK and CDR2 SYGVNS. CDR3 DNA: TGTGCCAGCAGCCGCAGGGACAGCTACGAGCAGTACTTC. This sequence encodes CASSRRDSYEQYF.

The rearrangement links TRBV28 to TRBJ2-7, with 8 bases matching TRBD2. The J segment lost 3 bases and the V segment lost 7 bases, leaving 11 bases of the junction unmatched. The CDR3 extends over 15 amino acids. In germline, CDR1 is MDHEN, CDR2 SYDVKM. DNA for the CDR3: TGTGCCAGCAACCCCGGGGGGGGGTATGTCTACGAGCAGTACTTC. Translation: CASNPGGGYVYEQYF.

The chain combines TRBV9 with TRBJ1-5; D may be TRBD1 (6 bases). Germline loops: CDR1 SGDLS, CDR2 YYNGEE. CDR3 length: 15 amino acids. V was clipped by 3 bases and J by 0 bases, with 10 bases between them. Here the CDR3 reads CASSEGVTSNQPQHF. DNA of the CDR3: TGTGCCAGCAGCGAGGGGGTAACTAGCAATCAGCCCCAGCATTTT. Full variable domain (rest looked up from reference TRBV9 and TRBJ1-5): DSGVTQTPKHLITATGQRVTLRCSPRSGDLSVYWYQQSLDQGLQFLIQYYNGEERAKGNILERFSAQQFPDLHSELNLSSLELGDSALYFCASSEGVTSNQPQHFGDGTRLSIL.

V and J are TRBV5-4 and TRBJ2-5; TRBD2 matches at 9 bases. Losses at the gene ends were 2 bases for V and 5 bases for J; bases not matched to a gene: 1. From germline, CDR1 is SGHNT and CDR2 YYREEE (reference sequence). The CDR3 loop spans 13 amino acids. The CDR3 DNA is TGTGCCAGCAGCTTCGGGACTAGCGAGACCCAGTACTTC. This codes for CASSFGTSETQYF.

The V call is TRBV2, the J call TRBJ2-1; 9 bases fit TRBD2. Germline assignment: CDR1 SNHLY and CDR2 FYNNEI. J gave up 5 bases and V 5 bases, and 4 bases lay outside the gene matches. This CDR3 is 14 amino acids long. In DNA, the CDR3 is TGTGCCAGCAGTCAACTAGCGGGTGACAATGAGCAGTTCTTC. This codes for CASSQLAGDNEQFF. Full variable domain (remainder filled in from reference TRBV2 and TRBJ2-1): EPEVTQTPSHQVTQMGQEVILRCVPISNHLYFYWYRQILGQKVEFLVSFYNNEISEKSEIFDDQFSVERPDGSNFTLKIRSTKLEDSAMYFCASSQLAGDNEQFFGPGTRLTVL.

Written as DNA, the CDR3 is TGTGCCAGCAGCCAAGTCGGTGGTGGTGGGACAGTATCCTACGAGCAGTACTTC. Its translation is CASSQVGGGGTVSYEQYF. This chain links TRBV3-1 (or the pseudogene TRBV3-2) with TRBJ2-7; 7 bases align to TRBD1. The length of the CDR3 is 18 residues. With V trimmed by 1 base and J by 1 base, 13 bases remained unmatched. Germline V gene data show CDR1 as LGHDT and CDR2 as YNNKEL (reference sequence).

This clone was found a few times. DNA for the CDR3: TGTGCCAGCAGGGAACAGGGTGAGACCCAGTACTTC. This translates into CASREQGETQYF. V is TRBV2 and J is TRBJ2-5; D perhaps matches TRBD1 (6 bases). Germline V CDR1 and CDR2: SNHLY, FYNNEI. The CDR3 extends over 12 amino acids. Trimming pared 6 bases from V and 5 bases from J, leaving 10 bases between.

This clone appeared once. V and J are TRBV28 and TRBJ2-7, with D possibly TRBD1 on 6 matching bases. Deletions cut 7 bases from V and 8 bases from J, with 21 bases between. Germline V gene sequence: CDR1 MDHEN, CDR2 SYDVKM. This CDR3 is 14 amino acids long. CDR3 DNA sequence: TGTGCCAGCACCCTGGGGGCCTCACCATCCCAGCAGTACTTC. Translation gives CASTLGASPSQQYF.

This chain joins TRBV27 and TRBJ2-2; TRBD2 might be the D (5 bases). CDR3 length equals 15 residues. Trimming removed 3 bases at V and 4 bases at J, with 12 bases between. The germline gives CDR1 MNHEY, CDR2 SMNVEV (reference sequence). As DNA, the CDR3 is TGTGCCAGCAGTTTTGAGGGAACGGGCACCGGGGAGCTGTTTTTT. This codes for CASSFEGTGTGELFF.

The chain combines TRBV5-5 with TRBJ1-4; TRBD1 is a possible D gene (6 bases). Trimming left V 3 bases short and J 0 bases short, with 12 bases between. Germline V gives CDR1 SGHKS, CDR2 YYEKEE (reference sequence). The CDR3 loop spans 16 amino acids. For the CDR3, the DNA is TGTGCCAGCAGCTCGGACAGCCCGGCAACTAATGAAAAACTGTTTTTT. This encodes CASSSDSPATNEKLFF. The variable domain in full, completed from reference TRBV5-5 and TRBJ1-4, reads DAGVTQSPTHLIKTRGQQVTLRCSPISGHKSVSWYQQVLGQGPQFIFQYYEKEERGRGNFPDRFSARQFPNYSSELNVNALLLGDSALYLCASSSDSPATNEKLFFGSGTQLSVL.

The rearrangement joins TRBV2 to TRBJ1-5, with D maybe TRBD1 (6 bases). The CDR3 contains 15 residues. CDR1 is SNHLY, CDR2 FYNNEI, per germline. Trimming removed 8 bases from V and 2 bases from J, with 16 bases in between. CDR3 sequence (DNA): TGTGCCAGCTCACAGGGTCGGGTAGGCAATCAGCCCCAGCATTTT. This codes for CASSQGRVGNQPQHF.

This clone has just one count. The gene calls are TRBV6-5 and TRBJ2-4; 13 nucleotides align to TRBD2. Per germline, CDR1 MNHEY and CDR2 SVGAGI. Losses at the gene ends were 2 bases for V and 5 bases for J; bases not matched to a gene: 3. The CDR3 length is 16 residues. CDR3 protein: CASSYGGLAGQNIQYF. The CDR3 DNA reads as TGTGCCAGCAGTTACGGGGGACTAGCGGGGCAAAACATTCAGTACTTC.

The rearrangement joins TRBV19 to TRBJ1-5; 9 nucleotides agree with TRBD1. There are 18 residues in the CDR3. V was clipped by 10 bases and J by 0 bases; unmatched bases: 16. From germline, CDR1 is LNHDA and CDR2 SQIVND (reference sequence). As DNA, the CDR3 is TGTGCCATACTTCCCCCGGGGACAGGGAAGGATAGCAATCAGCCCCAGCATTTT. Translation gives CAILPPGTGKDSNQPQHF.

The chain recombines TRBV6-2 or TRBV6-3 with TRBJ2-5; D may be TRBD2 (7 bases). The CDR3 is 14 amino acids. Germline V gene lookup returns CDR1 MNHEY and CDR2 SVGEGT. The V gene lost 2 bases and the J gene lost 5 bases, with 12 bases spanning the gap. The CDR3 reads CASSYRGAGETQYF. CDR3 DNA: TGTGCCAGCAGTTACCGGGGGGCCGGCGAGACCCAGTACTTC.

The genes are TRBV24-1 and TRBJ2-1; TRBD1 is a possible D gene (7 bases). Trimming took off 1 base at V and 8 bases at J, with 11 bases between the two ends. The CDR3 loop spans 14 amino acids. Per the germline V gene, CDR1 is KGHDR and CDR2 is SFDVKD. CDR3 coding DNA: TGTGCCACCAGTGATTTAGGCAGGGGGGATGAGCAGTTCTTC. It specifies CATSDLGRGDEQFF.

The sample holds a few counts of this clone. This chain uses TRBV7-2 with TRBJ2-3; 9 positions match TRBD1. The V gene end was trimmed by 5 bases and the J gene end by 4 bases; junction bases not matched to a gene: 7. The CDR3 runs to 15 residues. Germline values: CDR1 SGHTA, CDR2 FQGNSA. CDR3 DNA: TGTGCCAGCAGCCTTGGGACAGGGCTCCCAGATACGCAGTATTTT. This encodes CASSLGTGLPDTQYF.

The CDR3 DNA reads TGTGCCAGCAGCTCCTTGGGCGGGGGGGCCTCCACCGGGGAGCTGTTTTTT. Its translation: CASSSLGGGASTGELFF. The chain carries TRBV5-4 and TRBJ2-2; 9 bases fit TRBD2. Germline V CDR1 and CDR2: SGHNT, YYREEE (reference sequence). Germline trimming cut 3 bases from V and 4 bases from J; bases unmatched to any gene: 10. This CDR3 is built from 17 residues.

V is TRBV7-2 and J is TRBJ2-7; 8 nucleotides line up with TRBD1. This CDR3 region has 15 residues. V was clipped by 2 bases and J by 2 bases; unmatched bases: 5. CDR1 SGHTA and CDR2 FQGNSA come from the germline V gene. The CDR3 DNA follows: TGTGCCAGCAGCTTACTAGGACAGGGCGCCTACGAGCAGTACTTC. Translating it yields CASSLLGQGAYEQYF. Complete variable domain (other parts from reference TRBV7-2 and TRBJ2-7): GAGVSQSPSNKVTEKGKDVELRCDPISGHTALYWYRQSLGQGLEFLIYFQGNSAPDKSGLPSDRFSAERTGGSVSTLTIQRTQQEDSAVYLCASSLLGQGAYEQYFGPGTRLTVT.

The gene calls are TRBV29-1 and TRBJ2-1; unclear D gene. Looked up from germline, CDR1 is SQVTM and CDR2 is ANQGSEA. This CDR3 has 11 amino acids. Trimming cost V 5 bases and J 9 bases, with 11 bases left between them. The CDR3 loop reads CSVLTWSEQFF. Written as DNA, the CDR3 is TGCAGCGTTCTCACTTGGAGTGAGCAGTTCTTC.

The chain couples TRBV6-5 to TRBJ2-5; a possible D gene is TRBD2 (5 bases). The ends were cut back, 6 bases at V and 1 base at J, with 12 bases in the middle. From germline, CDR1 is MNHEY and CDR2 SVGAGI. The CDR3 extends over 14 amino acids. CDR3 coding DNA: TGTGCCAGCAGGGCGCCCGGAGGCCAAGAGACCCAGTACTTC. Amino acid sequence: CASRAPGGQETQYF.

The genes are TRBV7-9 and TRBJ2-2; no definite D call. Germline V gene data show CDR1 as SEHNR and CDR2 as FQNEAQ (reference sequence). The length of the CDR3 is 16 residues. Trimming cost V 5 bases and J 0 bases, with 13 bases left between them. CDR3 nucleotide sequence: TGTGCCAGCAGCCCCGCGGCGGCAGCGAACACCGGGGAGCTGTTTTTT. Its translation is CASSPAAAANTGELFF.

The chain joins TRBV5-6 to TRBJ2-3, with D possibly matching TRBD1 (6 bases). The length of the CDR3 is 16 residues. V was shortened by 4 bases and J by 4 bases, with 19 bases between the two germline ends. Germline-derived CDR1 and CDR2 are SGHDT and YYEEEE. This CDR3 is CASSTLTGPGSDTQYF. CDR3 DNA sequence: TGTGCCAGCAGCACCCTAACAGGGCCGGGTTCAGATACGCAGTATTTT.

This clone was counted once. The CDR3 loop reads CASSLRDWAKETQYF. Written as DNA, the CDR3 is TGTGCCAGCAGCTTGAGGGACTGGGCAAAAGAGACCCAGTACTTC. The rearrangement joins TRBV11-2 to TRBJ2-5, with TRBD2 as a possible D gene (6 bases). The CDR3 is made up of 15 amino acids. Trimming took 3 bases from V and 3 from J, leaving 14 bases between them. Germline CDR1 and CDR2: SGHAT and FQNNGV.

The chain links TRBV9 to TRBJ2-5; D is ambiguous. V gave up 5 bases and J gave up 4 bases, with 9 bases separating them. CDR1 and CDR2 from the germline V gene are SGDLS and YYNGEE. The CDR3 length is 12 residues. The CDR3 sequence is CASRGESETQYF. The CDR3 DNA sequence: TGTGCCAGCAGGGGCGAGTCAGAGACCCAGTACTTC. The full variable domain, rest sourced from reference TRBV9 and TRBJ2-5, is DSGVTQTPKHLITATGQRVTLRCSPRSGDLSVYWYQQSLDQGLQFLIQYYNGEERAKGNILERFSAQQFPDLHSELNLSSLELGDSALYFCASRGESETQYFGPGTRLLVL.

The chain links TRBV7-2 to TRBJ1-1, with TRBD1 matching over 7 bases. This CDR3 is 15 amino acids long. V shed 2 bases and J 4 bases; nucleotides not matched to a gene: 7. Germline V gene data show CDR1 as SGHTA and CDR2 as FQGNSA. Here the CDR3 DNA reads TGTGCCAGCAGCTTATCTAGGGACAGAACCACTGAAGCTTTCTTT. This sequence encodes CASSLSRDRTTEAFF.